The T cell receptor (beta chain) described here comes from a study of blood T cell repertoires in COVID-19. Looking at the study overall: Italy, Spain and the United States were the sources of the convalescent and acute COVID-19 samples. PBMCs, B-cell-depleted T cells, or T cells provided the cDNA or gDNA that made up the material.

As processed by the authors: How many nucleated cells were present was estimated from reference gene primer amplification. TCRdb keeps only in-frame clones here, not all; method: immunoSEQ multiplex PCR. V and J calls and clone size follow that table, whereas D and trimming were derived from the DNA. Of just over 250,000 clones listed, around 87% are singletons. CDR3 length: 13 amino acids. Germline lookup yields CDR1 MDHEN and CDR2 SYDVKM. With V trimmed by 7 bases and J by 4 bases, 2 bases remained unmatched. The receptor's source is a woman in her forties or fifties with acute or convalescent COVID-19. The chain carries TRBV28 and TRBJ2-5; 11 bases align to TRBD2. Sequencing was carried out using peripheral blood. The CDR3 sequence: CASIAGGAETQYF. In DNA form, the CDR3 reads TGTGCCAGCATAGCGGGAGGGGCAGAGACCCAGTACTTC.